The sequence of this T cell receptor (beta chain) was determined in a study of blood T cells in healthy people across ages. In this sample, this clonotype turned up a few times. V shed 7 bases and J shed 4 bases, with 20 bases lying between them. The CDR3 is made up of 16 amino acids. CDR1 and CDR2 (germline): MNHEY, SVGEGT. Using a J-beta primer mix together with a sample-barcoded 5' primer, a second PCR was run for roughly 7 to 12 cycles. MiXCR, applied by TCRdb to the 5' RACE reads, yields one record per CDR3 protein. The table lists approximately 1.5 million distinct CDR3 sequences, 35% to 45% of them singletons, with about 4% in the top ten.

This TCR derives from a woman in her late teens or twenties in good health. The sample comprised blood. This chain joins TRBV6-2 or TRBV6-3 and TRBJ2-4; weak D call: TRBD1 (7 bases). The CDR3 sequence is CASNAGQSLAKNIQYF. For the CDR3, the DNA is TGTGCCAGCAACGCGGGACAGTCGCTAGCAAAAAACATTCAGTACTTC.